These 29 T cell receptor beta chains originate from one sample sequenced in a study of CD8 T cells in Susac syndrome (dated by TCRdb to about 2019). Library preparation employed the immunoSEQ multiplex PCR assay. RNA was extracted with the RNeasy kit and about 0.5 to 1 ug was reverse transcribed using random hexamers. The public sequencing data were trimmed at Q25 with fastp and processed into clonotypes with MiXCR by TCRdb, which kept only in-frame beta chains. Rows matching on CDR3 protein sequence are summarized as one entry with the most common DNA and genes. This sample holds roughly 140,000 distinct CDR3 sequences; 90% to 95% were observed only once. The ten largest clonotypes hold around 0.21% of the sample. Sequenced material: CD8+ T cells from PBMCs. The receptors come from a human donor with multiple sclerosis.

V and J are TRBV23-1 and TRBJ1-1, with 8 bases aligning to TRBD1. TRBV23-1 is an open reading frame, and its role is uncertain. The CDR3 sequence is 15 residues long. Trimming took 8 bases from V and 1 from J; bases not matched to a gene: 9. For the CDR3, the DNA is TGCGCCAGCGGTCGGGACAGGTATGCGAACACTGAAGCTTTCTTT. It specifies CASGRDRYANTEAFF.

J is TRBJ2-2 and V is TRBV12-3 or TRBV12-4; D is uncertain. The CDR3 runs to 12 residues. V lost 4 bases and J lost 6, with 6 bases in between. CDR3 loop: CASSSMSGELFF. CDR3 DNA sequence: TGTGCCAGCAGTTCCATGTCCGGGGAGCTGTTTTTT.

The chain employs TRBV9 and TRBJ1-2; D remains unclear. Trimming took 4 bases from V and 0 from J, leaving 10 bases between them. Per the germline V gene, CDR1 is SGDLS and CDR2 is YYNGEE. CDR3 length: 14 amino acids. CDR3 residues: CASSPGPANYGYTF. CDR3 nucleotide sequence: TGTGCCAGCAGCCCCGGGCCGGCTAACTATGGCTACACCTTC.

This clonotype was counted once. V and J are TRBV9 and TRBJ2-1; weak D call: TRBD1 (6 bases). The CDR3 has 14 amino acids. CDR1 SGDLS and CDR2 YYNGEE come from the germline V gene. Between the trimmed V and J ends, which lost 0 bases and 4 bases, there was a span of 8 bases. The CDR3 DNA follows: TGTGCCAGCAGCGTAGTACAGGGATACAATGAGCAGTTCTTC. It yields the protein CASSVVQGYNEQFF.

The chain joins TRBV5-1 to TRBJ2-2, with D unresolved. Trimming took 9 bases from V and 3 from J, leaving 9 bases between them. Germline lookup yields CDR1 SGHRS and CDR2 YFSETQ. This CDR3 contains 12 residues. CDR3 in amino acids: CAIRSDTGELFF. The CDR3 DNA reads as TGCGCCATCCGATCTGACACCGGGGAGCTGTTTTTT.

The CDR3 DNA follows: TGTGCCAGCAGCTTAGTACGAGAGACCCAGTACTTC. Translation gives CASSLVRETQYF. The chain joins TRBV7-9 to TRBJ2-5, with D unresolved. This CDR3 has 12 amino acids. V lost 1 base and J lost 4, with 4 bases in between. From germline, CDR1 is SEHNR and CDR2 FQNEAQ (reference sequence).

The V and J genes are TRBV4-1 and TRBJ2-1; D gene ambiguous. The CDR3 is 15 residues long. The ends were cut back, 4 bases at V and 1 base at J, with 11 bases in the middle. Germline loops: CDR1 MGHRA, CDR2 YSYEKL. Here the CDR3 reads CASSLFDGSYNEQFF. In DNA form, the CDR3 reads TGCGCCAGCAGCCTTTTTGATGGGTCCTACAATGAGCAGTTCTTC.

J is TRBJ1-2 and V is TRBV28, with 8 bases fitting TRBD1. The CDR3 loop spans 14 amino acids. J gave up 5 bases and V 3 bases, and 5 bases lay outside the gene matches. Germline V CDR1 and CDR2: MDHEN, SYDVKM. CDR3 nucleotide sequence: TGTGCCAGCAGTTTCCAGGACAGGGTTTATGGCTACACCTTC. Translated, it gives CASSFQDRVYGYTF.

The chain links TRBV28 to TRBJ1-1, with a possible D match to TRBD1 (6 bases). V dropped 3 bases and J dropped 3 bases, with 14 bases sitting between them. The CDR3 runs to 15 residues. From germline, CDR1 is MDHEN and CDR2 SYDVKM. The CDR3 protein is CASSLMEQGYTEAFF. CDR3 nucleotide sequence: TGTGCCAGCAGTTTGATGGAACAGGGATACACTGAAGCTTTCTTT. Complete variable domain (other parts from reference TRBV28 and TRBJ1-1): DVKVTQSSRYLVKRTGEKVFLECVQDMDHENMFWYRQDPGLGLRLIYFSYDVKMKEKGDIPEGYSVSREKKERFSLILESASTNQTSMYLCASSLMEQGYTEAFFGQGTRLTVV.

The chain combines TRBV27 with TRBJ1-1; a weak D match, TRBD1 (6 bases). The CDR3 spans 14 residues. Germline V lookup: CDR1 MNHEY, CDR2 SMNVEV (reference sequence). The germline V and J ends were trimmed by 0 bases and 4 bases, with 9 bases remaining between them. This CDR3 reads CASSLSGGGTEAFF. CDR3 coding DNA: TGTGCCAGCAGTTTATCCGGGGGCGGCACTGAAGCTTTCTTT.

V usage is TRBV3-1 and J usage is TRBJ2-3; D possibly corresponds to TRBD1 (6 bases). CDR3 length: 13 residues. V was trimmed by 2 bases and J by 4 bases, leaving 7 bases between them. Looked up from germline, CDR1 is LGHDT and CDR2 is YNNKEL (reference sequence). The chain's CDR3 is CASSQQGSDTQYF. CDR3 nucleotide sequence: TGTGCCAGCAGCCAACAGGGGTCAGATACGCAGTATTTT.

V is TRBV29-1 and J is TRBJ2-5, with D uncertain. The CDR3 contains 12 residues. CDR1 SQVTM and CDR2 ANQGSEA come from the germline V gene. The V end was cut by 6 bases, the J end by 7 bases, with 15 bases between. In DNA, the CDR3 is TGCAGCGTCACCCAAAACTCCGGGACCCAGTACTTC. Translating it yields CSVTQNSGTQYF.

V gene TRBV6-6 combines with J gene TRBJ1-5; perhaps TRBD1 as D (5 bases). The V and J ends lost 7 bases and 4 bases respectively, with 11 bases between them. Germline V gene sequence: CDR1 MNHNY, CDR2 SVGAGI (reference sequence). This CDR3 has 13 residues. Here the CDR3 reads CASIGGSNQPQHF. CDR3 in DNA: TGTGCCAGCATCGGGGGTAGTAATCAGCCCCAGCATTTT.

The DNA for the CDR3 is TGTGCCAGCAGTGAAAGGTTGGAGTCTGATTCACCCCTCCACTTT. Translating it yields CASSERLESDSPLHF. J is TRBJ1-6 and V is TRBV25-1; D is unclear. Trimming took 2 bases from V and 8 from J, leaving 13 bases between them. In germline, CDR1 is MGHDK, CDR2 SYGVNS. CDR3 length: 15 residues. The variable domain in full, completed from reference TRBV25-1 and TRBJ1-6, reads EADIYQTPRYLVIGTGKKITLECSQTMGHDKMYWYQQDPGMELHLIHYSYGVNSTEKGDLSSESTVSRIRTEHFPLTLESARPSHTSQYLCASSERLESDSPLHFGNGTRLTVT.

The chain combines TRBV5-1 with TRBJ2-3, with D perhaps matching TRBD1 (6 bases). The V end lost 0 bases, the J end lost 1 base, and 9 bases lay between the germline ends. Germline V gives CDR1 SGHRS, CDR2 YFSETQ. This CDR3 comprises 15 residues. Here the CDR3 DNA reads TGCGCCAGCAGCTTGGTGACAGGCCGCACAGATACGCAGTATTTT. Translation: CASSLVTGRTDTQYF.

The rearrangement uses TRBV9 and TRBJ2-3, with a weak D call TRBD2 (7 bases). This CDR3 is built from 16 residues. Trimming took 3 bases from V and 5 from J, leaving 19 bases between them. The germline V gene encodes CDR1 SGDLS and CDR2 YYNGEE. The chain's CDR3 is CASSAVEGGLEDTQYF. DNA of the CDR3: TGTGCCAGCAGCGCCGTGGAGGGGGGGCTTGAAGATACGCAGTATTTT.

This clonotype is a singleton in its sample. The chain is built from TRBV4-1 and TRBJ2-7, with TRBD1 matching 9 bases. V lost 1 base to trimming and J lost 3 bases; unmatched junction nucleotides: 4. The germline V gene has CDR1 MGHRA and CDR2 YSYEKL. The CDR3 runs to 15 residues. The CDR3 spells CASSQGTGEIYEQYF. The CDR3 nucleotides are TGCGCCAGCAGCCAAGGGACAGGGGAGATCTACGAGCAGTACTTC.

The chain has TRBV20-1 and TRBJ1-1; D remains ambiguous. The V gene's germline CDR1 is DFQATT and CDR2 SNEGSKA (reference sequence). The CDR3 totals 13 residues. The V and J ends lost 0 bases and 1 base respectively, with 6 bases between them. DNA of the CDR3: TGCAGTGCTAGAGACAGGTGGAACACTGAAGCTTTCTTT. It translates to CSARDRWNTEAFF.

The chain has TRBV6-2 or TRBV6-3 and TRBJ2-5; 10 bases are shared with TRBD2. Germline V gene sequence: CDR1 MNHEY, CDR2 SVGEGT. V lost 5 bases to trimming and J lost 2 bases; unmatched junction nucleotides: 2. The CDR3 has 14 amino acids. CDR3 protein: CASSGLAAQETQYF. The CDR3 DNA reads TGTGCCAGCAGTGGACTAGCGGCACAAGAGACCCAGTACTTC.

This CDR3 is CASWDRLNTEAFF. DNA for the CDR3: TGTGCCAGTTGGGACAGACTGAACACTGAAGCTTTCTTT. This sequence joins TRBV19 and TRBJ1-1; 7 nucleotides agree with TRBD1. V lost 8 bases and J lost 0; bases outside the gene matches: 3. The CDR3 extends over 13 amino acids. Germline lookup yields CDR1 LNHDA and CDR2 SQIVND (reference sequence).

This clonotype was seen once. The chain recombines TRBV20-1 with TRBJ1-2; no definite D call. Germline V lookup: CDR1 DFQATT, CDR2 SNEGSKA (reference sequence). CDR3 length: 14 amino acids. Trimming shortened V by 4 bases and J by 4 bases, and 16 bases separated the two germline ends. The DNA for the CDR3 is TGCAGTGCTAACCCTATACAAAGGAGCTATGGCTACACCTTC. Translating gives CSANPIQRSYGYTF.

The chain couples TRBV20-1 to TRBJ1-4, with D possibly matching TRBD1 (6 bases). Germline V lookup: CDR1 DFQATT, CDR2 SNEGSKA (reference sequence). Between the trimmed V and J ends, which lost 1 base and 4 bases, there was a span of 7 bases. CDR3 size: 13 residues. The DNA for the CDR3 is TGCAGTGCTAGAGCAGGGGTTAATGAAAAACTGTTTTTT. This codes for CSARAGVNEKLFF.

V is TRBV27 and J is TRBJ1-1, with TRBD1 as a possible D gene (5 bases). V was cut by 3 bases and J by 0 bases, with 8 bases left in between. Germline CDR1 and CDR2: MNHEY and SMNVEV (reference sequence). This CDR3 has 14 amino acids. CDR3 in amino acids: CASSFGGVNTEAFF. The DNA of the CDR3 is TGTGCCAGCAGTTTTGGAGGGGTGAACACTGAAGCTTTCTTT.

The V gene is TRBV20-1, the J gene TRBJ2-4; 7 bases are shared with TRBD1. This CDR3 contains 16 residues. The trim removed 6 bases at V and 5 bases at J, leaving 16 bases unmatched. Germline CDR1 and CDR2: DFQATT and SNEGSKA (reference sequence). CDR3 loop: CSAPPRSGTEENIQYF. CDR3 sequence (DNA): TGCAGTGCCCCCCCCCGGAGTGGGACAGAAGAAAACATTCAGTACTTC.

In its sample, this clonotype was seen once. As DNA, the CDR3 is TGTGCCAGCCGATCTGGCAGGGCGTACGGGGAGCTGTTTTTT. Its translation is CASRSGRAYGELFF. The chain combines TRBV14 with TRBJ2-2; a possible D gene is TRBD1 (5 bases). The length of the CDR3 is 14 residues. The germline V gene has CDR1 SGHDN and CDR2 FVKESK. With 8 bases removed from V and 7 bases from J, the gap between germline ends came to 17 bases. Supplemented by reference TRBV14 and TRBJ2-2, the full variable domain reads EAGVTQFPSHSVIEKGQTVTLRCDPISGHDNLYWYRRVMGKEIKFLLHFVKESKQDESGMPNNRFLAERTGGTYSTLKVQPAELEDSGVYFCASRSGRAYGELFFGEGSRLTVL.

The chain recombines TRBV5-1 with TRBJ2-6, with D uncertain. With 0 bases removed from V and 4 bases from J, the gap between germline ends came to 8 bases. Germline CDR1 SGHRS, CDR2 YFSETQ. This CDR3 comprises 15 residues. CDR3 DNA: TGCGCCAGCAGCTTGGCCCCTGGGGGGGCCAACGTCCTGACTTTC. It is translated as CASSLAPGGANVLTF.

The V and J genes are TRBV4-3 and TRBJ2-1; TRBD2 matches at 10 bases. The CDR3 extends over 16 amino acids. CDR1 and CDR2 (germline): LGHNA, YSLEER. V lost 4 bases and J lost 5; bases outside the gene matches: 8. The CDR3 DNA is TGCGCCAGCAGCCCCTCCGGGACTAGCGTGGACAATGAGCAGTTCTTC. Translation gives CASSPSGTSVDNEQFF.

The V call is TRBV28, the J call TRBJ1-2; a weak D match, TRBD1 (5 bases). V was shortened by 5 bases and J by 1 base, with 11 bases between the two germline ends. CDR3 length: 14 amino acids. Looked up from germline, CDR1 is MDHEN and CDR2 is SYDVKM. The CDR3 region is CASSRDGGNYGYTF. As DNA, the CDR3 is TGTGCCAGCAGTCGGGACGGTGGTAACTATGGCTACACCTTC.

The chain recombines TRBV20-1 with TRBJ2-7; tentative D call: TRBD1 (5 bases). With 6 bases removed from V and 4 bases from J, the gap between germline ends came to 16 bases. Germline V gene lookup returns CDR1 DFQATT and CDR2 SNEGSKA (reference sequence). The CDR3 sequence is 13 residues long. In nucleotides, the CDR3 is TGCAGTGCCGTTTGGGGCGAAGCGTACGAGCAGTACTTC. Its protein product is CSAVWGEAYEQYF.